The next 23 T cell receptor beta chains were all read from a single sample in a study of cytomegalovirus exposure and HLA in healthy donors. This PCR relied on a set of 60 Vbeta primers and 13 Jbeta primers. The protocol was immunoSEQ multiplex PCR, while the TCRdb copy is restricted to in-frame clones and leaves out a portion. The table includes 75,000 to 90,000 clones, roughly four fifths detected once. The specimen sequenced was PBMCs. Receptor source: a human donor in good health.

The CDR3 bases are TGTGCCAGTAGTATTTCCCTTGGGGGGGGGCGGCACACCGGGGAGCTGTTTTTT. Amino acid sequence: CASSISLGGGRHTGELFF. The V gene is TRBV19, the J gene TRBJ2-2; tentative D call: TRBD2 (7 bases). With 3 bases removed from V and 3 bases from J, the gap between germline ends came to 20 bases. The CDR3 runs 18 residues. Germline loops: CDR1 LNHDA, CDR2 SQIVND (reference sequence).

This chain connects TRBV7-9 to TRBJ2-2; TRBD2 aligns across 11 bases. The V gene's germline CDR1 is SEHNR and CDR2 FQNEAQ (reference sequence). This CDR3 spans 17 amino acids. Unmatched junction bases numbered 10, after V lost 8 bases and J lost 2 bases. The chain's CDR3 is CASWGLAVSDNTGELFF. In nucleotides, the CDR3 is TGTGCCAGCTGGGGACTAGCGGTTTCCGACAACACCGGGGAGCTGTTTTTT. The whole variable domain, filled in from reference TRBV7-9 and TRBJ2-2, reads DTGVSQNPRHKITKRGQNVTFRCDPISEHNRLYWYRQTLGQGPEFLTYFQNEAQLEKSRLLSDRFSAERPKGSFSTLEIQRTEQGDSAMYLCASWGLAVSDNTGELFFGEGSRLTVL.

The J gene is TRBJ2-1, the V gene TRBV5-1; no reliable D call. Germline lookup yields CDR1 SGHRS and CDR2 YFSETQ. V lost 1 base and J 7 bases, leaving 15 bases between the germline ends. CDR3 length: 15 amino acids. The CDR3 region has the DNA TGCGCCAGCAGCTTGTTTGCGCGCGCAAAAAATGAGCAGTTCTTC. It is translated as CASSLFARAKNEQFF.

V gene TRBV7-7 combines with J gene TRBJ2-7, with D unresolved. Germline-derived CDR1 and CDR2 are SSHAT and FNYEAQ (reference sequence). Deletions cut 4 bases from V and 4 bases from J, with 11 bases between. This CDR3 is built from 13 residues. In DNA, the CDR3 is TGTGCCAGCAGCTCCGCCCTCGGTTACGAGCAGTACTTC. Protein sequence: CASSSALGYEQYF.

J is TRBJ1-2 and V is TRBV10-3, with 11 bases fitting TRBD1. The V gene's germline CDR1 is ENHRY and CDR2 SYGVKD. V gave up 2 bases and J gave up 7 bases; unmatched junction bases: 3. The CDR3 has 14 residues. The DNA of the CDR3 is TGTGCCATCAGTGAGGGGACAGGGGGGTGTGGCTACACCTTC. Translated: CAISEGTGGCGYTF.

V gene TRBV19 combines with J gene TRBJ2-2, with 10 nucleotides matching TRBD2. This CDR3 contains 18 residues. CDR1 LNHDA and CDR2 SQIVND come from the germline V gene (reference sequence). J lost 4 bases, V lost 5 bases, and 13 bases had no gene match. The CDR3 DNA follows: TGTGCCAGTAGTTCGTCCCGAGCGGGGGGGCGGGGCACCGGGGAGCTGTTTTTT. Translating gives CASSSSRAGGRGTGELFF. The full variable domain, its missing parts supplied by reference TRBV19 and TRBJ2-2, is DGGITQSPKYLFRKEGQNVTLSCEQNLNHDAMYWYRQDPGQGLRLIYYSQIVNDFQKGDIAEGYSVSREKKESFPLTVTSAQKNPTAFYLCASSSSRAGGRGTGELFFGEGSRLTVL.

This clone was counted a single time. This chain joins TRBV7-8 and TRBJ2-1; the D gene is possibly TRBD2 (6 bases). CDR3 size: 14 residues. Germline V gene data show CDR1 as SGHVS and CDR2 as FQNEAQ. The ends were cut back, 3 bases at V and 10 bases at J, with 16 bases in the middle. CDR3 DNA: TGTGCCAGCAGCTTTCTAGAGCGCGGGGACGAGCAGTTCTTC. As protein: CASSFLERGDEQFF.

The chain joins TRBV19 to TRBJ2-2; perhaps TRBD1 as D (5 bases). The length of the CDR3 is 14 residues. Germline CDR1 LNHDA, CDR2 SQIVND (reference sequence). Between the trimmed V and J ends, which lost 4 bases and 7 bases, there was a span of 13 bases. The DNA of the CDR3 is TGTGCCAGTAGTACCTTGACAGCGATCGGGGAGCTGTTTTTT. As protein: CASSTLTAIGELFF.

The rearrangement links TRBV27 to TRBJ1-5; D is perhaps TRBD1 (5 bases). The ends were cut back, 2 bases at V and 6 bases at J, with 11 bases in the middle. This CDR3 has 14 residues. Germline values: CDR1 MNHEY, CDR2 SMNVEV (reference sequence). CDR3 nucleotides: TGTGCCAGCAGTTTAAGGCAGGGAAGTCAGCCCCAGCATTTT. Translated: CASSLRQGSQPQHF.

This CDR3 reads CASSTPGQGVTGELFF. The CDR3 region has the DNA TGCGCCAGCAGCACGCCGGGACAGGGTGTCACCGGGGAGCTGTTTTTT. V is TRBV5-1 and J is TRBJ2-2; 9 nucleotides agree with TRBD1. CDR1 SGHRS and CDR2 YFSETQ come from the germline V gene. With 4 bases clipped from V and 4 bases from J, the junction kept 8 bases outside the gene matches. The CDR3 runs to 16 residues.

The chain has TRBV7-9 and TRBJ1-5, with D possibly TRBD1 on 5 matching bases. In germline, CDR1 is SEHNR, CDR2 FQNEAQ (reference sequence). There are 15 residues in the CDR3. Trimming removed 5 bases from V and 3 bases from J, with 14 bases in between. CDR3 nucleotides: TGTGCCAGCAGCCCCCCGGGGGGGGTCAATCAGCCCCAGCATTTT. Protein sequence: CASSPPGGVNQPQHF. The whole variable domain, filled in from reference TRBV7-9 and TRBJ1-5, reads DTGVSQNPRHKITKRGQNVTFRCDPISEHNRLYWYRQTLGQGPEFLTYFQNEAQLEKSRLLSDRFSAERPKGSFSTLEIQRTEQGDSAMYLCASSPPGGVNQPQHFGDGTRLSIL.

The chain recombines TRBV27 with TRBJ2-7, with 12 bases matching TRBD1. Germline V CDR1 and CDR2: MNHEY, SMNVEV (reference sequence). The V segment lost 2 bases and the J segment 4 bases; nucleotides outside the gene matches: 9. This CDR3 has 17 residues. In DNA form, the CDR3 reads TGTGCCAGCAGTTTAATCGGGTCGGGACAGGGGGCTTACGAGCAGTACTTC. Its translation is CASSLIGSGQGAYEQYF.

The gene calls are TRBV29-1 and TRBJ1-2; 8 nucleotides match TRBD1. The J segment lost 0 bases and the V segment lost 7 bases, leaving 7 bases of the junction unmatched. The CDR3 runs 14 residues. Germline loops: CDR1 SQVTM, CDR2 ANQGSEA. The CDR3 loop reads CSARTGIPNYGYTF. For the CDR3, the DNA is TGCAGCGCACGGACAGGGATCCCTAACTATGGCTACACCTTC. The variable domain in full, completed from reference TRBV29-1 and TRBJ1-2, reads SAVISQKPSRDICQRGTSLTIQCQVDSQVTMMFWYRQQPGQSLTLIATANQGSEATYESGFVIDKFPISRPNLTFSTLTVSNMSPEDSSIYLCSARTGIPNYGYTFGSGTRLTVV.

This clone has a single count. The chain joins TRBV5-1 to TRBJ1-6; weak D call: TRBD1 (6 bases). The V end was cut by 0 bases, the J end by 9 bases, with 13 bases between. This CDR3 is built from 15 residues. Per germline, CDR1 SGHRS and CDR2 YFSETQ. CDR3 sequence (DNA): TGCGCCAGCAGCTTGGCATCAGGGGAGAGTTCACCCCTCCACTTT. Protein sequence: CASSLASGESSPLHF.

J is TRBJ1-5 and V is TRBV28; TRBD1 agrees at 7 bases. The length of the CDR3 is 17 residues. Germline V gives CDR1 MDHEN, CDR2 SYDVKM. V shed 4 bases and J 2 bases; nucleotides not matched to a gene: 11. The CDR3 loop reads CASSSGDSQPGNQPQHF. As DNA, the CDR3 is TGTGCCAGCAGTTCCGGGGACAGTCAACCTGGCAATCAGCCCCAGCATTTT.

The chain is built from TRBV5-6 and TRBJ1-2; 8 nucleotides line up with TRBD1. The V and J ends lost 4 bases and 4 bases, in that order; junction bases with no gene match: 6. The V gene's germline CDR1 is SGHDT and CDR2 YYEEEE. The CDR3 loop spans 14 amino acids. This chain's CDR3 is CASSTGQVIYGYTF. The CDR3 DNA reads as TGTGCCAGCAGCACGGGACAGGTGATCTATGGCTACACCTTC.

This clone was found a few times. This chain connects TRBV5-5 to TRBJ1-2, with 9 bases identical to TRBD1. Germline lookup yields CDR1 SGHKS and CDR2 YYEKEE (reference sequence). The CDR3 is 15 amino acids. With 0 bases clipped from V and 7 bases from J, the junction kept 7 bases outside the gene matches. In nucleotides, the CDR3 is TGTGCCAGCAGCTTGGCGGGACAGGGTGGGGTTGGCTACACCTTC. It translates to CASSLAGQGGVGYTF.

The chain has TRBV5-1 and TRBJ2-5, with D maybe TRBD2 (5 bases). Trimming took off 0 bases at V and 3 bases at J, with 12 bases between the two ends. The CDR3 consists of 15 residues. Germline CDR1 and CDR2: SGHRS and YFSETQ. Here the CDR3 reads CASSLVASQEETQYF. The CDR3 DNA reads TGCGCCAGCAGCTTGGTGGCTAGCCAGGAAGAGACCCAGTACTTC.

The J gene is TRBJ2-3, the V gene TRBV7-9; 10 positions match TRBD1. The CDR3 loop spans 18 amino acids. CDR1 and CDR2 from the germline V gene are SEHNR and FQNEAQ (reference sequence). Trimming removed 0 bases from V and 2 bases from J; junction bases left unmatched: 8. CDR3 in DNA: TGTGCCAGCAGCTTAGCCCCGACAGGGGGCAGAGACACAGATACGCAGTATTTT. Translating it yields CASSLAPTGGRDTDTQYF.

This rearrangement joins TRBV9 to TRBJ2-6; D gene uncertain. This CDR3 spans 14 amino acids. The V end lost 3 bases, the J end lost 0 bases, and 4 bases lay between the germline ends. Germline CDR1 reads SGDLS; CDR2 reads YYNGEE. CDR3 coding DNA: TGTGCCAGCAGCGCCTACTCTGGGGCCAACGTCCTGACTTTC. It specifies CASSAYSGANVLTF.

Note on this clone: An end of the junction does not agree with germline; a read error may underlie this. The V call is TRBV27, the J call TRBJ1-5, with a tentative D call TRBD1 (5 bases). The CDR3 has 14 amino acids. Germline V gene sequence: CDR1 MNHEY, CDR2 SMNVEV (reference sequence). CDR3 nucleotide sequence: TGTGCCAGCAGTCACCACCAGGGAAATCAGCCCCAGAATTTT. It codes for CASSHHQGNQPQNF.

CDR3 nucleotide sequence: TGCGCCAGCAGCTTGGCCCCTGGGACAGGGCGTGAAAAACTGTTTTTT. It specifies CASSLAPGTGREKLFF. The V gene is TRBV5-1, the J gene TRBJ1-4; 9 bases fit TRBD1. Trimming at V came to 0 bases and at J to 7 bases, leaving 7 bases not matched to a gene. The CDR3 spans 16 residues. The germline V gene has CDR1 SGHRS and CDR2 YFSETQ.

Written as DNA, the CDR3 is TGTGCCTGGGTCTACTACGAGCAGTACTTC. Translation: CAWVYYEQYF. The J gene is TRBJ2-7, the V gene TRBV30; D gene unclear. The CDR3 contains 10 residues. Germline CDR1 GTSNPN, CDR2 SVGIG (reference sequence). Trimming removed 5 bases from V and 3 bases from J, with 5 bases in between.